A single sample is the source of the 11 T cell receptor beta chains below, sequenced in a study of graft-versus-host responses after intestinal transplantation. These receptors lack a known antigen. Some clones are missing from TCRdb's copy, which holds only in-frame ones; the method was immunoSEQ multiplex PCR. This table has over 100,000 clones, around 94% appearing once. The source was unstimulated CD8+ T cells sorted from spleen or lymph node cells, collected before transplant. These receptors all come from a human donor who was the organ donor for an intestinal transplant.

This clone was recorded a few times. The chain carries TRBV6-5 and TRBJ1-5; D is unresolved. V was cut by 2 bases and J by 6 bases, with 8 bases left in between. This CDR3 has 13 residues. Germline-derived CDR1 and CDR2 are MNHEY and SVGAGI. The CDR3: CASSYGRAQPQHF. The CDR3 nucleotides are TGTGCCAGCAGTTACGGACGGGCTCAGCCCCAGCATTTT.

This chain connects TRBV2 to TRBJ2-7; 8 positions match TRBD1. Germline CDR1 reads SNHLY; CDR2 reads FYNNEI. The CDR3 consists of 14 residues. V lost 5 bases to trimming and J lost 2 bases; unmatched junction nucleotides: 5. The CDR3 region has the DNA TGTGCCAGCAGTCAGGGGGCTTCAACCTACGAGCAGTACTTC. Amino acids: CASSQGASTYEQYF.

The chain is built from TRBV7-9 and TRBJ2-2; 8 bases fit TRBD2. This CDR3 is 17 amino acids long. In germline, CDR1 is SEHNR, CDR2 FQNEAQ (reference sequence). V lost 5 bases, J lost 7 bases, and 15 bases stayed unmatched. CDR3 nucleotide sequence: TGTGCCAGCAGCCTCCAGACTAGCGTGAGACTAGGCGGGGAGCTGTTTTTT. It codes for CASSLQTSVRLGGELFF.

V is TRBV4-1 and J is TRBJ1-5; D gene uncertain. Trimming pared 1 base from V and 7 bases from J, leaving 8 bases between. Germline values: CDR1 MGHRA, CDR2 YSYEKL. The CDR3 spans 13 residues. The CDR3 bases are TGCGCCAGCAGCCAAGGAGGGTTACAGCCCCAGCATTTT. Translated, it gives CASSQGGLQPQHF.

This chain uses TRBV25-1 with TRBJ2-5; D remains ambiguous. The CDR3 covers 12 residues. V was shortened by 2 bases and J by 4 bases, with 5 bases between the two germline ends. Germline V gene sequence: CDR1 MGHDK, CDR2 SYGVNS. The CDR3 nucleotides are TGTGCCAGCAGTGAAGGTCTAGAGACCCAGTACTTC. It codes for CASSEGLETQYF.

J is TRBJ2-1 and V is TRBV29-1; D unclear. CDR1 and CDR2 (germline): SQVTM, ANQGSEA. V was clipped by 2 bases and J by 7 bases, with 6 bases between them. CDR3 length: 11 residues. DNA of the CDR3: TGCAGCGTTGAATTCTTGAATGAGCAGTTCTTC. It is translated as CSVEFLNEQFF.

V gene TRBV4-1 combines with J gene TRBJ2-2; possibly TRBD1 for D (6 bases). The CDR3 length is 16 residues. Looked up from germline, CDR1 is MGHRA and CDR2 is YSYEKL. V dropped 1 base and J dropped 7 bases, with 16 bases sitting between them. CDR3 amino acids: CASSQVQGRDDGELFF. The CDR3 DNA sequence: TGCGCCAGCAGCCAAGTCCAGGGGCGCGACGACGGGGAGCTGTTTTTT.

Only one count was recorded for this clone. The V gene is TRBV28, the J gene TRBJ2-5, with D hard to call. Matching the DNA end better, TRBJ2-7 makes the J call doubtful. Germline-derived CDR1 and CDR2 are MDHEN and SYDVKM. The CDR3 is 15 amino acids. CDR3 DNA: TGTGCCAGCAGTGGTCTCAAGCAGAGCTCCTACGAGCAGTACTTC. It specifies CASSGLKQSSYEQYF.

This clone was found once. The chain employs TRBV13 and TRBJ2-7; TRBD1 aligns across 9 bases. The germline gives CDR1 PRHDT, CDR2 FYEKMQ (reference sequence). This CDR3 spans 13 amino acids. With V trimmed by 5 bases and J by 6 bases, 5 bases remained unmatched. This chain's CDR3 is CASSPGTGLEQYF. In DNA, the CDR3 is TGTGCCAGCAGCCCCGGGACAGGGCTCGAGCAGTACTTC.

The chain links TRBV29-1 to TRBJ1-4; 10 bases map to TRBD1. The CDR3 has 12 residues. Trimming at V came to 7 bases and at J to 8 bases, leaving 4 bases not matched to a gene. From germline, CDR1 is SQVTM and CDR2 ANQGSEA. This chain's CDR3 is CSGDRGKEKLFF. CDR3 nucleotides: TGCAGCGGGGACAGGGGTAAAGAAAAACTGTTTTTT.

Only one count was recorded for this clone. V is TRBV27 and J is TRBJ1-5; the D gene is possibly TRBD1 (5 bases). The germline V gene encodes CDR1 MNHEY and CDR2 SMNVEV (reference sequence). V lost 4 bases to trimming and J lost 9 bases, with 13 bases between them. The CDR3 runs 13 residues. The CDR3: CASSWGGRWPQHF. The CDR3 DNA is TGTGCCAGCAGTTGGGGGGGGAGATGGCCCCAGCATTTT.